The entry that follows covers one TCR beta chain sequence. The antigen is unknown. This specimen belongs to a study of human T cells and chemical hapten exposure. Study-level background: For the roughly 26-week duration of the study, patients were given weekly doses of diphenylcyclopropenone on the scalp. Patch testing was performed with 0.01% DPC on the upper back, with reading at 6 days. Broader study findings: DPC sensitization did not alter TCRs above 1 in 1000 frequency.

The time point denotes: patch test 3, about 24 weeks after DPC sensitization. Sample treatment: therapeutic diphenylcyclopropenone sensitization with weekly scalp DPC. Attachment of unique molecular identifiers to individual cDNA molecules was performed in the library. TCRdb re-called the RACE reads with MiXCR, one entry per CDR3 protein. The data contain some 110,000 distinct CDR3 sequences, under 35% of them singletons. The ends lost 2 bases at V and 2 bases at J; junction bases unmatched: 8. This CDR3 has 17 residues. This chain links TRBV12-3 or TRBV12-4 with TRBJ2-1; 8 bases match TRBD2. This receptor was taken from a man aged 40-49 years with alopecia areata. Some clones in this sample may be carry-over from other donors' samples. This material consisted of whole blood, taken in connection with sensitization to the hapten diphenylcyclopropenone (DPC). The CDR3 nucleotides read TGTGCCAGCAGTTTACCCCCGGGTAGCGGGGCCTACAATGAGCAGTTCTTC. This encodes CASSLPPGSGAYNEQFF.